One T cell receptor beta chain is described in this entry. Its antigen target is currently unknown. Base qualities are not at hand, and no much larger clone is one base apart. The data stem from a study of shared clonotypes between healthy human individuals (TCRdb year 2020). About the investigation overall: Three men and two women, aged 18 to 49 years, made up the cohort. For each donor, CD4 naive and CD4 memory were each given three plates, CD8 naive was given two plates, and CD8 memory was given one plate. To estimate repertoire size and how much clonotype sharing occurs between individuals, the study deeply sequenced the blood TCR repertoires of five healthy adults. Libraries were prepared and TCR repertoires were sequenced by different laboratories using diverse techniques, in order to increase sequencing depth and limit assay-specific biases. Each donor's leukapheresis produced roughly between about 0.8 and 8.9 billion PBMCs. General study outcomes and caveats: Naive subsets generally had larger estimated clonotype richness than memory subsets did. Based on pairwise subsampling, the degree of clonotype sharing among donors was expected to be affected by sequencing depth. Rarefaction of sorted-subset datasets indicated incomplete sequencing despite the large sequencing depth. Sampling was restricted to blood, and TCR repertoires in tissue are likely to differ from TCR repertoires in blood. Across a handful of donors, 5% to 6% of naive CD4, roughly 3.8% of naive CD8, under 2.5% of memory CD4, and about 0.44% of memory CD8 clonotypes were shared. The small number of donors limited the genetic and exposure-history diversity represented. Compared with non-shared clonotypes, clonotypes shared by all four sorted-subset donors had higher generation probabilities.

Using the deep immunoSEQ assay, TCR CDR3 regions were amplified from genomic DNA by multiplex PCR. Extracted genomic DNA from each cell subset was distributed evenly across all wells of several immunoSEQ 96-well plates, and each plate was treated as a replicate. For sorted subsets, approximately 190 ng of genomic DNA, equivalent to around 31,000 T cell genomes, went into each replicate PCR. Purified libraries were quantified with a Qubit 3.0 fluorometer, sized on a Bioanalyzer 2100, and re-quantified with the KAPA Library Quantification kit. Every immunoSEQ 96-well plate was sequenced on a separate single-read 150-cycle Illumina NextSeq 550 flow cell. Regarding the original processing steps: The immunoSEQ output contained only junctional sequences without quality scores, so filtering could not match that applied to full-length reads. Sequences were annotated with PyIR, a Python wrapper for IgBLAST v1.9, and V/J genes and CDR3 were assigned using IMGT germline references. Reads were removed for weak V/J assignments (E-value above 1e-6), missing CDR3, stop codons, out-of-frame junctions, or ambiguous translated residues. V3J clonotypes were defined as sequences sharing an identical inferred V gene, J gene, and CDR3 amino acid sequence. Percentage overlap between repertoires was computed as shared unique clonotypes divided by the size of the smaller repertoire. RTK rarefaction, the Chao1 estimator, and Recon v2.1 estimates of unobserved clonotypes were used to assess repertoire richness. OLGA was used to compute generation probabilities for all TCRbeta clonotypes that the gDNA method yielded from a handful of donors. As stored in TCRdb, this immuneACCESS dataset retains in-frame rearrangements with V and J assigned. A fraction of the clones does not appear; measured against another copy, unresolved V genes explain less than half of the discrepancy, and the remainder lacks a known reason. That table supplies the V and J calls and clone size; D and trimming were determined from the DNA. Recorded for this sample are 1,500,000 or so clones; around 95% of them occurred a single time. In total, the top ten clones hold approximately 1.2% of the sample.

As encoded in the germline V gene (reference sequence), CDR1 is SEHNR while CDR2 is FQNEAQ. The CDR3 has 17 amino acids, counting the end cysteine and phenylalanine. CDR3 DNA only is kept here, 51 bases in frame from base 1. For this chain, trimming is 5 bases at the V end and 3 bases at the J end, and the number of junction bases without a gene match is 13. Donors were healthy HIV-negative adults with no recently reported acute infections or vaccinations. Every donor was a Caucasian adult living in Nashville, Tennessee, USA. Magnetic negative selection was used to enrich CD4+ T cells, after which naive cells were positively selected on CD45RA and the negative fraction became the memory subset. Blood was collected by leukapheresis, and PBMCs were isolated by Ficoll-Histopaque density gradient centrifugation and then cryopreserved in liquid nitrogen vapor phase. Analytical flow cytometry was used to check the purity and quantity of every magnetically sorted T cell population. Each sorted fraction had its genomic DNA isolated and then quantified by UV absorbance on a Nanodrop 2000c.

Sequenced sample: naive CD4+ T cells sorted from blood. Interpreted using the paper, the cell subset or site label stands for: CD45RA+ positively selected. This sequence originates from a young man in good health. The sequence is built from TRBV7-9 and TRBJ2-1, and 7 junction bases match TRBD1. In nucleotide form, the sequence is TGTGCCAGCAGCCTTCCCCCCGCCAGGGGGTACTACAATGAGCAGTTCTTC. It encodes CASSLPPARGYYNEQFF.